This TCR beta chain stems from a study of post-analysis software for immune sequencing data. Overall study: Relapsing-remitting, secondary progressive and progressive-relapsing forms made up the multiple sclerosis disease courses.

To note about this clonotype: Its antigen is unknown. A much larger clone sits a single nucleotide away, making a read error possible.

The CDR3 covers 11 residues. Germline lookup yields CDR1 MDHEN and CDR2 SYDVKM. Trimming took 10 bases from V and 6 from J, leaving 12 bases between them. Study outcomes and limitations: For normalized Chao1 diversity, multiple sclerosis patients scored significantly lower than controls did. Samples from one preparation batch, clustered by F measure, grouped strongly together. Higher frequency in patients than in controls was seen for roughly five TRBV segments, with TRBV5-6, TRBV5-1 and TRBV20-1 among them.

Unique molecular identifiers tagged the TCR beta cDNA libraries. Starting from around 0.96 to 9.9 million T cells, the study yielded about 500,000 cDNA molecules. Each CDR3 protein gets one entry after TCRdb re-called the PCR reads with MiXCR. The table has roughly 200,000 distinct CDR3 sequences, approximately 28% seen once. The V and J genes are TRBV28 and TRBJ1-2; D remains ambiguous. The sequence was collected from a girl aged 2-17 years with multiple sclerosis. The sample comprised blood. The CDR3 nucleotides read TGTGCCACTTTCACCTGCAATGGCTACACCTTC. This sequence encodes CATFTCNGYTF.